The 27 T cell receptor beta chains in this list originate from one sample, sequenced in a study of CD8 T cells in ankylosing spondylitis. From the 5' RACE reads, TCRdb called clonotypes with MiXCR, one entry per CDR3 protein. This sample yields under 150,000 distinct CDR3 sequences, of which 12% to 15% are seen a single time; roughly 3% belongs to the top ten. The sample was blood, either unsorted or a sorted T cell fraction (not recorded which). These TCRs come from a female donor with ankylosing spondylitis or in good health (not recorded which).

This clonotype was recorded at least ten times. V is TRBV5-1 and J is TRBJ2-3; D call uncertain. This CDR3 region has 14 residues. CDR1 and CDR2 from the germline V gene are SGHRS and YFSETQ. Trimming stripped 1 base from V and 6 bases from J, with 12 bases between. The CDR3 loop is CASSLRQLTDTQYF. CDR3 DNA sequence: TGCGCCAGCAGCTTGCGGCAGTTAACGGATACGCAGTATTTT.

This clonotype has only a few counts. This rearrangement joins TRBV12-3 or TRBV12-4 to TRBJ1-1, with TRBD1 matching over 7 bases. The CDR3 has 13 residues. The ends lost 9 bases at V and 6 bases at J; junction bases unmatched: 10. For the CDR3, the DNA is TGTGCCAGTATACAACAGGGGATACCTGAAGCTTTCTTT. Translating it yields CASIQQGIPEAFF.

This clonotype has a handful of counts. One end of the junction varies from germline; a read error may be responsible. The chain combines TRBV27 with TRBJ1-5, with D unresolved. CDR3 length equals 10 residues. CDR1 is MNHEY, CDR2 SMNVEV, per germline (reference sequence). The CDR3 nucleotides read TGCAGCAGGCGCAATCAGCCCCAGCATTTT. It translates to CSRRNQPQHF.

The J gene is TRBJ2-7, the V gene TRBV5-6; 7 bases are shared with TRBD2. The length of the CDR3 is 15 residues. Germline V gene sequence: CDR1 SGHDT, CDR2 YYEEEE. The junction had 8 bases not matched to a gene; V was cut back by 1 base and J by 4 bases. The CDR3 sequence: CASSLFGTILYEQYF. As DNA, the CDR3 is TGTGCCAGCAGCTTGTTCGGGACTATACTTTACGAGCAGTACTTC.

The genes are TRBV7-9 and TRBJ1-5; the match to TRBD1 covers 9 bases. V lost 4 bases, J lost 0 bases, and 1 base stayed unmatched. CDR1 SEHNR and CDR2 FQNEAQ come from the germline V gene (reference sequence). CDR3 length: 15 amino acids. The CDR3 nucleotides read TGTGCCAGCAGCTCGGACAGGGGTAGCAATCAGCCCCAGCATTTT. It encodes CASSSDRGSNQPQHF.

This chain joins TRBV7-3 and TRBJ2-1; D possibly uses TRBD1 or TRBD2 (5 bases each). The length of the CDR3 is 15 residues. CDR1 SGHTA and CDR2 FQGTGA come from the germline V gene. V lost 2 bases and J 5 bases, leaving 13 bases between the germline ends. This chain's CDR3 is CASSLAGTADNEQFF. Written as DNA, the CDR3 is TGTGCCAGCAGCTTAGCCGGGACGGCAGACAATGAGCAGTTCTTC.

This clonotype was recorded a few times. The rearrangement uses TRBV2 and TRBJ2-5, with D uncertain. The germline gives CDR1 SNHLY, CDR2 FYNNEI. Trimming pared 7 bases from V and 5 bases from J, leaving 14 bases between. There are 13 residues in the CDR3. As DNA, the CDR3 is TGTGCCAGCAAATATCGACCCCGGGAGACCCAGTACTTC. It translates to CASKYRPRETQYF.

This clonotype was detected only a few times. V is TRBV29-1 and J is TRBJ1-1; unclear D gene. V lost 6 bases, J lost 3 bases, and 17 bases lay in between. Germline V gene data show CDR1 as SQVTM and CDR2 as ANQGSEA. The CDR3 covers 14 residues. The CDR3 nucleotides are TGCAGCGTCGTGGTCGGCCTCCACCACACTGAAGCTTTCTTT. As protein: CSVVVGLHHTEAFF. Using reference TRBV29-1 and TRBJ1-1 for the parts outside the CDR3, the full variable domain is SAVISQKPSRDICQRGTSLTIQCQVDSQVTMMFWYRQQPGQSLTLIATANQGSEATYESGFVIDKFPISRPNLTFSTLTVSNMSPEDSSIYLCSVVVGLHHTEAFFGQGTRLTVV.

This clonotype has more than one count but fewer than ten. J is TRBJ2-1 and V is TRBV5-1; D uncertain. The V and J ends lost 4 bases and 0 bases respectively, with 14 bases between them. Per germline, CDR1 SGHRS and CDR2 YFSETQ. The CDR3 is 16 amino acids. The CDR3 sequence: CASSRGGVFSYNEQFF. The CDR3 DNA reads as TGCGCCAGCAGCCGAGGTGGGGTGTTCTCCTACAATGAGCAGTTCTTC. Combining the CDR3 with reference TRBV5-1 and TRBJ2-1 gives the whole variable domain KAGVTQTPRYLIKTRGQQVTLSCSPISGHRSVSWYQQTPGQGLQFLFEYFSETQRNKGNFPGRFSGRQFSNSRSEMNVSTLELGDSALYLCASSRGGVFSYNEQFFGPGTRLTVL.

The chain couples TRBV12-3 or TRBV12-4 to TRBJ2-7; D perhaps matches TRBD1 (5 bases). The CDR3 loop spans 13 amino acids. Trimming shortened V by 2 bases and J by 3 bases, and 8 bases separated the two germline ends. The DNA of the CDR3 is TGTGCCAGCAGTTTAAGTCAGGGCTACGAGCAGTACTTC. Protein sequence: CASSLSQGYEQYF.

The J gene is TRBJ2-7, the V gene TRBV12-3 or TRBV12-4, with 7 bases fitting TRBD2. This CDR3 contains 12 residues. Germline trimming cut 6 bases from V and 1 base from J; bases unmatched to any gene: 0. CDR3 sequence: CASRGLSYEQYF. The CDR3 coding sequence is TGTGCCAGCAGGGGACTATCCTACGAGCAGTACTTC.

This clonotype has a handful of counts. The V call is TRBV12-3 or TRBV12-4, the J call TRBJ1-2; 7 nucleotides agree with TRBD1. V trimming: 5 bases; J trimming: 2 bases; junction bases outside the gene matches: 2. The CDR3 runs to 13 residues. The CDR3 here is CASSRQGNYGYTF. The DNA of the CDR3 is TGTGCCAGCAGTCGACAGGGCAACTATGGCTACACCTTC.

This clonotype was seen a few times. V usage is TRBV5-1 and J usage is TRBJ2-7, with D maybe TRBD2 (6 bases). Germline-derived CDR1 and CDR2 are SGHRS and YFSETQ. V was trimmed by 3 bases and J by 2 bases, leaving 12 bases between them. This CDR3 comprises 14 residues. This CDR3 is CASSSTSATYEQYF. Here the CDR3 DNA reads TGCGCCAGCAGCTCGACTAGTGCGACCTACGAGCAGTACTTC.

This clonotype was picked up many times. V gene TRBV5-1 combines with J gene TRBJ2-5, with D hard to call. V was clipped by 5 bases and J by 1 base, with 12 bases between them. CDR3 length: 14 residues. Germline CDR1 and CDR2: SGHRS and YFSETQ. The CDR3 DNA is TGCGCCAGCAGGATCTCCAGCATCCAAGAGACCCAGTACTTC. It translates to CASRISSIQETQYF.

There are many counts of this clonotype. This chain joins TRBV5-1 and TRBJ2-7; 7 bases match TRBD1. Losses at the gene ends were 7 bases for V and 2 bases for J; bases not matched to a gene: 9. Looked up from germline, CDR1 is SGHRS and CDR2 is YFSETQ. The CDR3 spans 14 residues. In DNA, the CDR3 is TGCGCCAGCGGACAAGGACAGGCTACCTACGAGCAGTACTTC. Its protein is CASGQGQATYEQYF.

The chain links TRBV27 to TRBJ1-2; TRBD1 is a possible D gene (5 bases). The V and J ends lost 7 bases and 7 bases respectively, with 22 bases between them. Germline CDR1 and CDR2: MNHEY and SMNVEV (reference sequence). The CDR3 spans 15 residues. The CDR3 region has the DNA TGTGCCAGCACCACTATGAGGGGCAGGGATCGTGGCTACACCTTC. Its translation is CASTTMRGRDRGYTF.

The table lists this clonotype with a few counts. The chain recombines TRBV5-1 with TRBJ2-5, with D perhaps matching TRBD2 (6 bases). The germline V gene has CDR1 SGHRS and CDR2 YFSETQ. The ends were cut back, 4 bases at V and 4 bases at J, with 8 bases in the middle. The CDR3 totals 12 residues. The CDR3 DNA sequence: TGCGCCAGCAGCCGTAGCGGAGAGACCCAGTACTTC. Its protein is CASSRSGETQYF.

The chain joins TRBV27 to TRBJ1-3; TRBD1 is a possible D gene (6 bases). Germline CDR1 reads MNHEY; CDR2 reads SMNVEV (reference sequence). V was clipped by 11 bases and J by 0 bases, with 17 bases between them. CDR3 size: 15 residues. CDR3 coding DNA: TGTGCCGGTAACGGACAGTACCCCTCTGGAAACACCATATATTTT. Protein product: CAGNGQYPSGNTIYF.

This clonotype was detected only a few times. The chain employs TRBV10-3 and TRBJ2-7; TRBD2 agrees at 10 bases. V lost 4 bases, J lost 5 bases, and 8 bases stayed unmatched. CDR1 ENHRY and CDR2 SYGVKD come from the germline V gene. The CDR3 loop spans 15 amino acids. CDR3 residues: CAISVGTSGKNEQYF. The DNA for the CDR3 is TGTGCCATCAGTGTCGGAACTAGCGGGAAGAACGAGCAGTACTTC.

This clonotype was counted between two and nine times. The chain is built from TRBV6-1 and TRBJ1-1; D unresolved. This CDR3 comprises 14 residues. From germline, CDR1 is MNHNS and CDR2 SASEGT. Deletions cut 2 bases from V and 2 bases from J, with 9 bases between. CDR3 sequence: CASSEYTVNTEAFF. CDR3 bases: TGTGCCAGCAGTGAATATACTGTTAACACTGAAGCTTTCTTT.

This chain links TRBV3-1 with TRBJ2-2, with 9 positions matching TRBD2. CDR1 is LGHDT, CDR2 YNNKEL, per germline (reference sequence). The CDR3 is 16 amino acids. Trimming cost V 3 bases and J 2 bases; bases outside gene matches: 4. CDR3 sequence reads: CASSQASGINTGELFF. In DNA, the CDR3 is TGTGCCAGCAGCCAGGCTAGCGGGATCAACACCGGGGAGCTGTTTTTT. Full variable domain (missing parts from reference TRBV3-1 and TRBJ2-2): DTAVSQTPKYLVTQMGNDKSIKCEQNLGHDTMYWYKQDSKKFLKIMFSYNNKELIINETVPNRFSPKSPDKAHLNLHINSLELGDSAVYFCASSQASGINTGELFFGEGSRLTVL.

The chain couples TRBV5-1 to TRBJ2-7; 12 bases match TRBD1. Germline V gene lookup returns CDR1 SGHRS and CDR2 YFSETQ. V was clipped by 4 bases and J by 6 bases; unmatched bases: 8. The CDR3 is 15 residues long. The CDR3 region has the DNA TGCGCCAGCAGCAGGTCGGGACAGGGGGCTTTCGAGCAGTACTTC. It specifies CASSRSGQGAFEQYF.

The V and J genes are TRBV27 and TRBJ2-1; 16 bases are shared with TRBD2. The V gene's germline CDR1 is MNHEY and CDR2 SMNVEV (reference sequence). This CDR3 region has 13 residues. The V gene end was trimmed by 10 bases and the J gene end by 8 bases; junction bases not matched to a gene: 2. The CDR3 DNA reads TGTGCCACCGGGACTAGCGGGAGGGATGAGCAGTTCTTC. The encoded protein is CATGTSGRDEQFF.

In its sample, this clonotype was seen many times. The chain is built from TRBV15 and TRBJ1-5, with D perhaps TRBD1 (5 bases). V shed 3 bases and J shed 5 bases, with 11 bases lying between them. CDR1 is LNHNV and CDR2 is YYDKDF in the germline V gene (reference sequence). The CDR3 has 14 residues. CDR3 sequence: CATSSRVVDQPQHF. The CDR3 nucleotides read TGTGCCACCAGCAGCAGGGTGGTAGATCAGCCCCAGCATTTT.

This clonotype has ten or more counts. The J gene is TRBJ2-7, the V gene TRBV20-1; 7 bases agree with TRBD2. The CDR3 has 14 amino acids. Germline CDR1 DFQATT, CDR2 SNEGSKA (reference sequence). V trimming: 6 bases; J trimming: 7 bases; junction bases outside the gene matches: 15. The CDR3 DNA is TGCAGTGCCCCGTTCCGAGGACTAGTGAGGGAGCAGTACTTC. This gives the protein CSAPFRGLVREQYF.

This clonotype was observed a handful of times. This chain uses TRBV5-5 with TRBJ1-2; D ambiguous. V shed 5 bases and J shed 4 bases, with 9 bases lying between them. The V gene's germline CDR1 is SGHKS and CDR2 YYEKEE (reference sequence). This CDR3 contains 12 residues. The CDR3 region has the DNA TGTGCCAGCAGAACCGCTAGCTATGGCTACACCTTC. It codes for CASRTASYGYTF.

This clonotype has ten or more counts. The chain joins TRBV2 to TRBJ2-2; the D gene is possibly TRBD2 (5 bases). The germline gives CDR1 SNHLY, CDR2 FYNNEI. The CDR3 runs to 15 residues. The V gene lost 8 bases and the J gene lost 5 bases, with 18 bases spanning the gap. CDR3 DNA: TGTGCCAGCGAGGGAAAGGGTCGGCGGACCGGGGAGCTGTTTTTT. Amino acid sequence: CASEGKGRRTGELFF.